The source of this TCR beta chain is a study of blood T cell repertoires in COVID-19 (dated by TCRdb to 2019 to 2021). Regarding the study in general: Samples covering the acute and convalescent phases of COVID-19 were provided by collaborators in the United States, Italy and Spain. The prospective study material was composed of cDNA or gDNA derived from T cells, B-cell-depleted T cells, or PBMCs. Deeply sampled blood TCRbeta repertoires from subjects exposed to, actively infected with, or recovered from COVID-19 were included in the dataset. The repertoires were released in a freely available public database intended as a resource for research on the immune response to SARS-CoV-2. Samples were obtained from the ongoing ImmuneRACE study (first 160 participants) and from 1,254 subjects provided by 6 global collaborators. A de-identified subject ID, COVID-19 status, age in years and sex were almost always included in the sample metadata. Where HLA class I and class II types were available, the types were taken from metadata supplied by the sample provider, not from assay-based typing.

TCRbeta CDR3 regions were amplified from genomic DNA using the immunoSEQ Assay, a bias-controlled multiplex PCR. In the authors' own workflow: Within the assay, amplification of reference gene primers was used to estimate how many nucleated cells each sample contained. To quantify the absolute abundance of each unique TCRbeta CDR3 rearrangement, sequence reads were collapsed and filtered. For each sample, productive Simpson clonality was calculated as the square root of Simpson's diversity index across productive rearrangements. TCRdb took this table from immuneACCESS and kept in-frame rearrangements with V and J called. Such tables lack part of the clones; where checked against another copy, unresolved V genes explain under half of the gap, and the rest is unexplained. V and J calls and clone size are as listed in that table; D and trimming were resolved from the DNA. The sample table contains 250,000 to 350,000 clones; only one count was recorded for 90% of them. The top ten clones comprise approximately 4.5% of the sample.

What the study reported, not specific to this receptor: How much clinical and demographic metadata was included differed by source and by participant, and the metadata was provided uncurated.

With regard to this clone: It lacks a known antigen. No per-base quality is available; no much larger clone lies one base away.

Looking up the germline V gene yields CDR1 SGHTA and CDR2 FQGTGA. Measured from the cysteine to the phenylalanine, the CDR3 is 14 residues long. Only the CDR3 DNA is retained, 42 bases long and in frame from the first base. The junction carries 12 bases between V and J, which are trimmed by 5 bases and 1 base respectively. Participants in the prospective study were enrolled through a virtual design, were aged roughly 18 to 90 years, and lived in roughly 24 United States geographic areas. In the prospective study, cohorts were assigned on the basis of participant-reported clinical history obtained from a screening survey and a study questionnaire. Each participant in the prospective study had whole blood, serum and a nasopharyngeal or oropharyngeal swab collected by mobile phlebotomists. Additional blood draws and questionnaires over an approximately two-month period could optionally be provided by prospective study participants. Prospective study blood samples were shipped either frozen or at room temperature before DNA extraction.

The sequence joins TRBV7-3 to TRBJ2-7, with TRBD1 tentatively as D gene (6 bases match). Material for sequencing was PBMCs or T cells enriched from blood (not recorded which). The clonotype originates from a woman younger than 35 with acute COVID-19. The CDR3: CASSPSQGSYEQYF. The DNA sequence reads TGTGCCAGCAGCCCGTCACAGGGATCCTACGAGCAGTACTTC. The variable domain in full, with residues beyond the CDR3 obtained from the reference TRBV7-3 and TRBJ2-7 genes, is GAGVSQTPSNKVTEKGKYVELRCDPISGHTALYWYRQSLGQGPEFLIYFQGTGAADDSGLPNDRFFAVRPEGSVSTLKIQRTERGDSAVYLCASSPSQGSYEQYFGPGTRLTVT.